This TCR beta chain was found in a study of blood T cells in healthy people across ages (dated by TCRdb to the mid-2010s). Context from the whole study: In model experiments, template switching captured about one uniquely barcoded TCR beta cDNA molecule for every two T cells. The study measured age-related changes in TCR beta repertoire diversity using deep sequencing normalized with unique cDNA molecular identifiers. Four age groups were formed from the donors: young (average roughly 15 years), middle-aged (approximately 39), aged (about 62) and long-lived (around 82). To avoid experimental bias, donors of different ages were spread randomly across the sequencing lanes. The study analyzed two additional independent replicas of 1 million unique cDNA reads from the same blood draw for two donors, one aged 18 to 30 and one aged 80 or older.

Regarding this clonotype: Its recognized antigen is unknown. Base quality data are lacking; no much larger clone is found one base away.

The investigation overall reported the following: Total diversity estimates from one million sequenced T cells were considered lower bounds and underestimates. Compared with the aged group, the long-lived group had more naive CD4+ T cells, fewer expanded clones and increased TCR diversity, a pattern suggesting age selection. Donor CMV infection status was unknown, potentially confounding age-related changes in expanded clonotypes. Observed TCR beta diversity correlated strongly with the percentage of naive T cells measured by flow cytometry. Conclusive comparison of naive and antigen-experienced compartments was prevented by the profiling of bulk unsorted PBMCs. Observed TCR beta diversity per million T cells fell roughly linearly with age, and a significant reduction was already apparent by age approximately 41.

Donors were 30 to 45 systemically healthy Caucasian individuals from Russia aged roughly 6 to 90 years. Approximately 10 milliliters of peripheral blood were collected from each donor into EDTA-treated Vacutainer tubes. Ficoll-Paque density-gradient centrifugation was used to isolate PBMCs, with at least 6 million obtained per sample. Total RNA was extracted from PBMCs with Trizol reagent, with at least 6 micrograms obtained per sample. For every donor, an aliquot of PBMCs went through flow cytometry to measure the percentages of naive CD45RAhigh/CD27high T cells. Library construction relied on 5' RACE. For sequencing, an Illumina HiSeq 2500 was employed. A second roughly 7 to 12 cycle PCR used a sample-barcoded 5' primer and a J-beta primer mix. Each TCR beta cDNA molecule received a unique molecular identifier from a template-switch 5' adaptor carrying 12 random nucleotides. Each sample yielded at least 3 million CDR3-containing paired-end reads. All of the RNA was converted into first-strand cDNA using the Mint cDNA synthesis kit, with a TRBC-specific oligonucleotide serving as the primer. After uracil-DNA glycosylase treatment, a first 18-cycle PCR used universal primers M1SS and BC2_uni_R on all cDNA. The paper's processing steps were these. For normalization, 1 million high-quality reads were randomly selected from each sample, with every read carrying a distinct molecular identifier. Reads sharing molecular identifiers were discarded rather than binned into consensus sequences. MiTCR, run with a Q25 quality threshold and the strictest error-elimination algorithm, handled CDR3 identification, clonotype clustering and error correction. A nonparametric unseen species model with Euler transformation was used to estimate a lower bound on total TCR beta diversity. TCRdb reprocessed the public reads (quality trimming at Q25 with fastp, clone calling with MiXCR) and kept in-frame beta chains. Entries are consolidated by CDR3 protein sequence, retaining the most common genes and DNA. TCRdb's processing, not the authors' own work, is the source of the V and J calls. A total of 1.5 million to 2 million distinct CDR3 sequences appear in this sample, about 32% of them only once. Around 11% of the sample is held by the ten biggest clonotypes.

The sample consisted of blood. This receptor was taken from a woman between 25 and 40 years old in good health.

The DNA reads as follows: TGTGCCAGTAGCCTTATGGGGGGTTCTGGAAACACCATATATTTT. It translates to CASSLMGGSGNTIYF. This receptor chain uses TRBV7-6 and TRBJ1-3; TRBD1 might be the D gene, on 5 matching bases. Reading the germline V gene gives CDR1 SGHVS and CDR2 FNYEAQ. Inclusive of the bounding cysteine and phenylalanine, the CDR3 is 15 residues long. The CDR3 DNA has 45 bases and is translated from base 1. V gives up 9 bases and J gives up 1 base, and the segment between their germline ends measures 16 bases.